This TCR beta chain comes out of a study of blood T cell repertoires in COVID-19. Study-wide context: T cells, B-cell-depleted T cells, or PBMCs provided the cDNA or gDNA that served as material.

Per the original data handling: Amplification from reference gene primers served as the basis for estimated nucleated cell counts. This table comes from immunoSEQ multiplex PCR, and its TCRdb copy is limited to in-frame clones, with some not included. D and trimming come from the DNA, and the V and J calls and clone size come from that table. The table records approximately 150,000 clones, approximately 86% of them present only once. This clone was seen a handful of times. Germline lookup yields CDR1 KGHDR and CDR2 SFDVKD. This CDR3 region has 14 residues. V lost 10 bases and J lost 9; bases outside the gene matches: 9.

The sample taken for sequencing was peripheral blood. The receptor was derived from an older woman with active or convalescent COVID-19. The V gene is TRBV24-1, the J gene TRBJ2-1, with 12 positions matching TRBD2. The CDR3 nucleotides are TGTGCCACTGCCGGGACTAGCGGGTTGGGTGAGCAGTTCTTC. Protein product: CATAGTSGLGEQFF.